Below, one T cell receptor beta chain is given with its context. The antigen this receptor binds is unknown. The input lacks base qualities; no much larger clone sits a single base away. The data belong to a study of beta chain features in type 1 diabetes (dated by TCRdb to 2016 to 2019). Concerning the study at large: Mean age, gender distribution, total cell number and subset yield were not different between patients and healthy donors. Across all samples, around 100 million sorted cells were examined, and cell number per subset correlated strongly with RNA yield. The study compared the TCRB repertoires of sorted circulating CD4+ T cell subsets in recently diagnosed type 1 diabetes patients with those in matched healthy donors. Whereas all 30 or so donors provided naive and central memory subsets, regulatory and stem cell-like memory subsets were isolated from just 8 patients and about 8 healthy donors.

CDR1 and CDR2 were assigned from the germline V gene as SGDLS and YYNGEE. Taken from cysteine to phenylalanine, the CDR3 has 12 residues. Of all the DNA, just the CDR3 is kept, 36 bases in frame from base 1. Trimming takes 4 bases from V and 6 bases from J, and the germline ends sit 8 bases apart. The entire amount of isolated RNA was reverse transcribed using the High Capacity cDNA Reverse Transcription Kit, so the sequenced TCRB transcripts were expressed ones. Deep immunoSEQ sequencing was performed on naive, central memory and regulatory T cell samples, with an average of around 3.5 million total reads per sample. Sorted cells were lysed in RLT buffer, and RNA was extracted using DNase-treated RNeasy Micro or Mini kits according to cell number. To prevent cross-contamination, every cell subset was processed on its own, while patient and healthy donor samples were processed together. The immunoSEQ multiplex PCR was used to amplify TCRB sequences from cDNA, yielding 87-bp fragments that span the CDR3 region. Amplicons were sequenced on the Illumina HiSeq platform. The original pipeline was this. Synthetic template baselines were used to correct PCR bias computationally, reads within Hamming distance 2 were collapsed together, and singletons that could not be merged were discarded. Reads were aligned against IMGT so that V, D and J genes, CDR3 length and insertions or deletions at six rearrangement sites could be assigned. Within each subset, clonotype counts were normalized to the number of sorted cells before true diversity and Gini coefficients were calculated with the tcR R package. The overlap coefficient, calculated on TCRB nucleotide sequences, was used to quantify repertoire sharing. TCRdb's version of the immuneACCESS table is confined to in-frame rearrangements and falls short of the full clone set. An unresolved V gene accounts for under half of the shortfall where checked; the remainder is of unknown origin. D and trimming were read from the DNA, whereas the V and J calls and clone size are those reported in that table. Recorded for this sample are under 150,000 clones; roughly 17% of them occurred a single time. The biggest ten clones account for roughly 2.5% of the sample.

Each donor gave one peripheral blood draw, averaging around 120 mL, which was collected into heparinised tubes. Using a panel that included CD45RO, CCR7, CD25, CD127, CD95 and CD27, naive, central memory, regulatory and stem cell-like memory CD4+ T cells were sorted on a BD FACSAria II. A purity above 98% was achieved for all sorted populations. PBMCs were separated immediately by Lymphoprep density gradient centrifugation and were stained directly, without being cultured. So that batch effects would be minimized, each experiment stained and sorted samples in pairs, pairing one healthy donor with one patient. The study at large found these results: In all four CD4+ subsets, TCRB CDR3 length was moderately but significantly shorter in type 1 diabetes patients. Because the HLA sub-analyses included only small numbers of individuals, any influence of HLA type on TCRB rearrangement was left unresolved. Sequencing cDNA rather than genomic DNA could over-represent highly expressing activated cells, although activation and CD3 levels did not differ between groups. At VDJ recombination sites, type 1 diabetes patients had fewer insertions and more deleted nucleotides, which implies abnormalities in thymic rearrangement. Shorter templates might have been favored by PCR, but patient and control samples were amplified and corrected together, so both groups would have been affected equally by any skew. Naive, central memory and regulatory TCRB repertoires appeared to be more alike among patients than among healthy donors.

This receptor chain uses TRBV9 and TRBJ2-1, with the D gene not clear enough to name. The sample taken for sequencing was central memory CD4+ T cells from blood. This clonotype was sampled from a man aged 18-30 years with type 1 diabetes. The DNA is as follows: TGTGCCAGCAGCCCTAGTGTCAATGAGCAGTTCTTC. Its protein is CASSPSVNEQFF.